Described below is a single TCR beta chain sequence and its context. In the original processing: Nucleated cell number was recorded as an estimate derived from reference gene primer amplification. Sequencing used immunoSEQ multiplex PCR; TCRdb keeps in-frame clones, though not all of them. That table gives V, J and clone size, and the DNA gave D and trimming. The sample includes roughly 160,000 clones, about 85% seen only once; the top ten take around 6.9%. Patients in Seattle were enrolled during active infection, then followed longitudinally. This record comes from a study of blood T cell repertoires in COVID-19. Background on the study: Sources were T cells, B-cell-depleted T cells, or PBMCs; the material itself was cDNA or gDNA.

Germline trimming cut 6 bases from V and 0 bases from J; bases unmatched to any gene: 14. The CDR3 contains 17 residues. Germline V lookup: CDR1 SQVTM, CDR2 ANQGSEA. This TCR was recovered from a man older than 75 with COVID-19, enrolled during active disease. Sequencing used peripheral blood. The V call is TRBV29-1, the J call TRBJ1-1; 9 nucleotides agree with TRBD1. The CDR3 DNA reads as TGCAGCGTGTCCCCCCGTGGATGGGACAGGGTGAACACTGAAGCTTTCTTT. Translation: CSVSPRGWDRVNTEAFF.